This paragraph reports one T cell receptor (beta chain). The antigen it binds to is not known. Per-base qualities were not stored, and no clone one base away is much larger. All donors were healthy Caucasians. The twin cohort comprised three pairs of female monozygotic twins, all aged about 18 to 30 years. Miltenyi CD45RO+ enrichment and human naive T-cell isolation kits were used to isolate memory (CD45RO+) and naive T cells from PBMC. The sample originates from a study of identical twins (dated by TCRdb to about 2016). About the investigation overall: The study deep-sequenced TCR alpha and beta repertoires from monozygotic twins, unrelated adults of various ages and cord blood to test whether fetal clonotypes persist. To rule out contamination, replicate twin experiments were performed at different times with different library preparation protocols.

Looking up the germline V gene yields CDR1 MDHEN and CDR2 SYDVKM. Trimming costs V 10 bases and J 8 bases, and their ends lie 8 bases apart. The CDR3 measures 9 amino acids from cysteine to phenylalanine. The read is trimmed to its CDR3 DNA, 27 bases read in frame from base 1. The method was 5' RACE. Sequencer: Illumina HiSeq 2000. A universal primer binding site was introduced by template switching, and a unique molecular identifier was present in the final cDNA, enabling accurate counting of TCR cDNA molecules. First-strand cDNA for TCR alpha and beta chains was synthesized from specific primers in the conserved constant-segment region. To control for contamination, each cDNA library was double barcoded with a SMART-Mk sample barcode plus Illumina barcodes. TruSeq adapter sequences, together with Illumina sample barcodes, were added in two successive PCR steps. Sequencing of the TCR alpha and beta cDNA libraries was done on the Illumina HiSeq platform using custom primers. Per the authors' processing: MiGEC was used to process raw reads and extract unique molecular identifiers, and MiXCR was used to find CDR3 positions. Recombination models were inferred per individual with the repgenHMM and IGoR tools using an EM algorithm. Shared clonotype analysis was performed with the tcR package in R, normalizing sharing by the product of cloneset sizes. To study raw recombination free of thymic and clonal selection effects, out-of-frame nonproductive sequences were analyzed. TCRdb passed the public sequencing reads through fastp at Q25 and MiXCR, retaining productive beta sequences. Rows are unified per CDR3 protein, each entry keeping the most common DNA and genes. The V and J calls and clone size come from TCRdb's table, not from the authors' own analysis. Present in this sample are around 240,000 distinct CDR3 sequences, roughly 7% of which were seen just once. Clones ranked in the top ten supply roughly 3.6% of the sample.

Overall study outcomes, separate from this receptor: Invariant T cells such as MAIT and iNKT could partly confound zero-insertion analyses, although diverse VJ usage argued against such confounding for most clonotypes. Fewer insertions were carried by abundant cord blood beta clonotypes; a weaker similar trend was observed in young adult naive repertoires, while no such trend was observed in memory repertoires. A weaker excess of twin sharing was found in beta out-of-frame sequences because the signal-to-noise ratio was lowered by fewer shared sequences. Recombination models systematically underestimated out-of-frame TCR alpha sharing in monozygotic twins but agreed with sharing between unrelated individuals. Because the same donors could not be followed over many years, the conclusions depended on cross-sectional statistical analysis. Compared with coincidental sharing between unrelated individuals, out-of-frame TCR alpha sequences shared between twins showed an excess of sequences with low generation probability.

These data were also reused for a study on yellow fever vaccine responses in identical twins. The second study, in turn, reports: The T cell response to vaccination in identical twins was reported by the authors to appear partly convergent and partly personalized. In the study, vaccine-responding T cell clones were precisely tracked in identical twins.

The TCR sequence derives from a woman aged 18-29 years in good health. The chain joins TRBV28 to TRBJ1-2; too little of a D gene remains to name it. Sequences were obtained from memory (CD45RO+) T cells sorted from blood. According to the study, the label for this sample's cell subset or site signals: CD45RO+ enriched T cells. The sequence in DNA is TGTGCCACCGAGAACGGCTACACCTTC. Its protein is CATENGYTF.